These T cell receptor beta chains were read from a single sample in a study of blood T cell repertoires in COVID-19. TCRdb keeps only in-frame clones here, not all; method: immunoSEQ multiplex PCR. The data show tens of thousands of clones, with 65% to 85% seen just once and around 28% held by the top ten. Sample: peripheral blood. The receptor set was obtained from a man at least 80 years old with active or convalescent COVID-19. Both conserved end residues are part of each CDR3. Fields, in order: CDR3 DNA, CDR3 protein, clone size, V gene, J gene, D gene. The D gene is left open where the match is weak. The size field is filled for only some rows; it gives once, few, many or a size class.

cdr3_nt: TGTGCCATCAGGGGAGTTGGCAATCAGCCCCAGCATTTT; cdr3_aa: CAIRGVGNQPQHF; clone_size: NA; v_call: TRBV10-3; j_call: TRBJ1-5; d_call: NA
cdr3_nt: TGTGCCAGCAGATTACCTCATCACGGCCCGGGGGATCAGCCCCAGCATTTT; cdr3_aa: CASRLPHHGPGDQPQHF; clone_size: few; v_call: TRBV6-8; j_call: TRBJ1-5; d_call: NA
cdr3_nt: TGTGCCAGCAGCTTACGTGGGGCCCCCACAGATACGCAGTATTTT; cdr3_aa: CASSLRGAPTDTQYF; clone_size: NA; v_call: TRBV7-3; j_call: TRBJ2-3; d_call: NA
cdr3_nt: TGTGCCAGCAGCTTAGTAGGGACAGGGGGTCGAAACACCATATATTTT; cdr3_aa: CASSLVGTGGRNTIYF; clone_size: few; v_call: TRBV7-2; j_call: TRBJ1-3; d_call: TRBD1
cdr3_nt: TGTGCCACCATGGACACCGCCTACTATGGCTACACCTTC; cdr3_aa: CATMDTAYYGYTF; clone_size: few; v_call: TRBV27; j_call: TRBJ1-2; d_call: NA
cdr3_nt: TGTGCCAGCAGCTCCCTGGAGGGTGAGCAGTTCTTC; cdr3_aa: CASSSLEGEQFF; clone_size: many; v_call: TRBV11-3; j_call: TRBJ2-1; d_call: NA
cdr3_nt: TGCGCCAGCAGCCGACAGGGGCGAGAGACCCAGTACTTC; cdr3_aa: CASSRQGRETQYF; clone_size: NA; v_call: TRBV5-1; j_call: TRBJ2-5; d_call: TRBD1
cdr3_nt: TGTGCCAGCAGCTTAGTTGTGGGCGCAGATACGCAGTATTTT; cdr3_aa: CASSLVVGADTQYF; clone_size: NA; v_call: TRBV7-2; j_call: TRBJ2-3; d_call: NA
cdr3_nt: TGTGCCAGCAGCTTAGATCTAGCGGGAGGGCATCTCTACAATGAGCAGTTCTTC; cdr3_aa: CASSLDLAGGHLYNEQFF; clone_size: NA; v_call: TRBV7-8; j_call: TRBJ2-1; d_call: TRBD2
cdr3_nt: TGTGCCAGCAGTTCTGATACATGGAGTGAGCAGTTCTTC; cdr3_aa: CASSSDTWSEQFF; clone_size: NA; v_call: TRBV6-2/TRBV6-3; j_call: TRBJ2-1; d_call: NA
cdr3_nt: TGTGCCAGCAGCTTAGGCTCTAATTCACCCCTCCACTTT; cdr3_aa: CASSLGSNSPLHF; clone_size: NA; v_call: TRBV13; j_call: TRBJ1-6; d_call: NA
cdr3_nt: TGTGCCAGCAGCGCAGCTGGACAGGGGTTCTTTGGCTACACCTTC; cdr3_aa: CASSAAGQGFFGYTF; clone_size: NA; v_call: TRBV9; j_call: TRBJ1-2; d_call: TRBD1
cdr3_nt: TGTGCCAGCAGCTTAGCAGGGGGAAAAGAGACCCAGTACTTC; cdr3_aa: CASSLAGGKETQYF; clone_size: few; v_call: TRBV7-2; j_call: TRBJ2-5; d_call: NA
cdr3_nt: TGTGCCAGTAGTACGGGGACAGGGTTATACAATGAGCAGTTCTTC; cdr3_aa: CASSTGTGLYNEQFF; clone_size: few; v_call: TRBV19; j_call: TRBJ2-1; d_call: TRBD1
cdr3_nt: TGTGCCAGCAGTCGAGGGCACATTAGCTCCTACGAGCAGTACTTC; cdr3_aa: CASSRGHISSYEQYF; clone_size: NA; v_call: TRBV3-1/TRBV3-2; j_call: TRBJ2-7; d_call: NA
cdr3_nt: TGTGCCAGTAGTATTGGAGGGGAAGGGGCCTACAATGAGCAGTTCTTC; cdr3_aa: CASSIGGEGAYNEQFF; clone_size: NA; v_call: TRBV19; j_call: TRBJ2-1; d_call: NA
cdr3_nt: TGTGCCAGCAGTCCCCAGGGGGGACCACTACACTATGGCTACACCTTC; cdr3_aa: CASSPQGGPLHYGYTF; clone_size: NA; v_call: TRBV27; j_call: TRBJ1-2; d_call: TRBD1